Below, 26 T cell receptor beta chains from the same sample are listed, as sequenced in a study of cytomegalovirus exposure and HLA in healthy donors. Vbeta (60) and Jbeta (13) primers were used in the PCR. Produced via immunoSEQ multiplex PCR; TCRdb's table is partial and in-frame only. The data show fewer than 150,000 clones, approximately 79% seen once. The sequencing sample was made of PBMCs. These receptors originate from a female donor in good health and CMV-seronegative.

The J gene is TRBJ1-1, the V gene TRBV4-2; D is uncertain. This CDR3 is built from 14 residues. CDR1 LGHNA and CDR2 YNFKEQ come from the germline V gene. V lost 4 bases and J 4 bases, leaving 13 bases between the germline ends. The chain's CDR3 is CASSRINEGTEAFF. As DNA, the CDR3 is TGTGCCAGCAGCCGGATAAATGAGGGCACTGAAGCTTTCTTT.

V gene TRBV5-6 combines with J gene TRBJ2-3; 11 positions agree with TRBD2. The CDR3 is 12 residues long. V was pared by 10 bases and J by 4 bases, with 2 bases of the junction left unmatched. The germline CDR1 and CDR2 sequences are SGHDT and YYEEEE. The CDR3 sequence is CAGSGRADTQYF. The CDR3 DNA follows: TGTGCCGGTAGCGGGAGGGCAGATACGCAGTATTTT.

CDR3 sequence (DNA): TGTGCCAGCTCGCCCCTGCAGGGGGAAGTCTATGGCTACACCTTC. Its translation: CASSPLQGEVYGYTF. J is TRBJ1-2 and V is TRBV18; 7 nucleotides line up with TRBD1. From germline, CDR1 is KGHSH and CDR2 LQKENI. V lost 6 bases and J lost 4; bases outside the gene matches: 11. The CDR3 contains 15 residues.

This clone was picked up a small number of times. This chain's CDR3 is CASSWGGQHF. The CDR3 coding sequence is TGTGCCAGCAGCTGGGGGGGTCAGCATTTT. The genes are TRBV5-6 and TRBJ1-5; possible D gene TRBD1, 5 bases. The CDR3 consists of 10 residues. The V gene's germline CDR1 is SGHDT and CDR2 YYEEEE. Trimming took off 3 bases at V and 13 bases at J, with 8 bases between the two ends.

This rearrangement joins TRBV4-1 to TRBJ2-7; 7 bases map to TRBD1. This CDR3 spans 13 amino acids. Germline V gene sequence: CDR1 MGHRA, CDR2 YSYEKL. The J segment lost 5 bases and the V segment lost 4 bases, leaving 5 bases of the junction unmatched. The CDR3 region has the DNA TGCGCCAGCAGCCGTTCCGGGACAGACGAGCAGTACTTC. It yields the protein CASSRSGTDEQYF.

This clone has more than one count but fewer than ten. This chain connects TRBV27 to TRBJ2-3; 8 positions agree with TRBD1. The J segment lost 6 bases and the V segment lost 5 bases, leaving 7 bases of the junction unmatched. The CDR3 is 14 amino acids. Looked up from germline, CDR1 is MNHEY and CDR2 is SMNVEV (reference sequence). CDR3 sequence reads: CASSNAGGRDTQYF. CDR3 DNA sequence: TGTGCCAGCAGTAATGCAGGGGGCAGGGATACGCAGTATTTT.

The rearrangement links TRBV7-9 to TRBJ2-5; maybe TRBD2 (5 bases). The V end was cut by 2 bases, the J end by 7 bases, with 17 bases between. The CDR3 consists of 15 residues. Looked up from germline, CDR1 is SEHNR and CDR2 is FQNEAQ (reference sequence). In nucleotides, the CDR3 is TGTGCCAGCAGCTTAAGAAGGAGGTCTAAGGGGACCCAGTACTTC. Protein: CASSLRRRSKGTQYF.

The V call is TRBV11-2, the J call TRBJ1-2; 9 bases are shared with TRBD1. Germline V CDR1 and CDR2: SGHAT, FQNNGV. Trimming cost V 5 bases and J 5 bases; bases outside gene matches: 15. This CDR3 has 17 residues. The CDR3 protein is CASSPPRGDRGTYGYTF. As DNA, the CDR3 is TGTGCCAGCAGCCCCCCTCGAGGAGACAGGGGGACTTATGGCTACACCTTC.

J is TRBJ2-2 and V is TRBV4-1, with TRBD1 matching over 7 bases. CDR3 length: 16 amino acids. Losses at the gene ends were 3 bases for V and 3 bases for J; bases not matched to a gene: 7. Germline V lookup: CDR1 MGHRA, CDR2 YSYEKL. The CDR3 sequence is CASSHPTGKDTGELFF. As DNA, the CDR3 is TGCGCCAGCAGCCACCCGACAGGGAAGGACACCGGGGAGCTGTTTTTT.

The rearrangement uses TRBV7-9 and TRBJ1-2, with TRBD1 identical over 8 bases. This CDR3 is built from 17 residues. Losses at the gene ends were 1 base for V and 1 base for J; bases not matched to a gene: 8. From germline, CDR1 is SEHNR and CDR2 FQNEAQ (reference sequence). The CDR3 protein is CASSLVPPDRDNYGYTF. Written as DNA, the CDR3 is TGTGCCAGCAGCTTAGTTCCCCCGGACAGGGATAACTATGGCTACACCTTC. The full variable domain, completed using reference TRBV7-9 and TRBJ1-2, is DTGVSQNPRHKITKRGQNVTFRCDPISEHNRLYWYRQTLGQGPEFLTYFQNEAQLEKSRLLSDRFSAERPKGSFSTLEIQRTEQGDSAMYLCASSLVPPDRDNYGYTFGSGTRLTVV.

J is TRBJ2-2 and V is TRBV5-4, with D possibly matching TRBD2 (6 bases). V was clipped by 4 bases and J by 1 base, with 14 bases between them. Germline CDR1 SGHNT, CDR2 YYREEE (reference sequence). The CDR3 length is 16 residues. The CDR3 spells CASSPADSGNTGELFF. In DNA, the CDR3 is TGTGCCAGCAGCCCTGCGGATAGCGGGAACACCGGGGAGCTGTTTTTT.

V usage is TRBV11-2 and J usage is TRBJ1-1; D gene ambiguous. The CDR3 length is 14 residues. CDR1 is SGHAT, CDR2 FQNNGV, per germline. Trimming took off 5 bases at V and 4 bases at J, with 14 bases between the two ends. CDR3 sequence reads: CASSSRGVGTEAFF. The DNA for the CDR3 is TGTGCCAGCAGCAGCCGGGGTGTGGGCACTGAAGCTTTCTTT.

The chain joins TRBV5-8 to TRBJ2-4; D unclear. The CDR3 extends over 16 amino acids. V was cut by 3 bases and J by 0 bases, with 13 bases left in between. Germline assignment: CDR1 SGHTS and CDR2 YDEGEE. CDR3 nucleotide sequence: TGTGCCAGCAGCTCCCAGGTCACACTAGCCAAAAACATTCAGTACTTC. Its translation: CASSSQVTLAKNIQYF.

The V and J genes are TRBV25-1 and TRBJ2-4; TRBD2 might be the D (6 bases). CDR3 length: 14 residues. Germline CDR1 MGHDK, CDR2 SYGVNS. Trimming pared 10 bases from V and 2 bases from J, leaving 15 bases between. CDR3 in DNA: TGTGCCACCCGCGCGGCGGGGCCCAAAAACATTCAGTACTTC. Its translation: CATRAAGPKNIQYF.

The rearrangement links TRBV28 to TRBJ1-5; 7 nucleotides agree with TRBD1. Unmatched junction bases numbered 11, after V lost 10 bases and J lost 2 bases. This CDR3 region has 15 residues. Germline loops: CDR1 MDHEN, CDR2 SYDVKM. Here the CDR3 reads CAILQGGHGNQPQHF. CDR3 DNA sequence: TGTGCCATCCTTCAGGGGGGCCATGGCAATCAGCCCCAGCATTTT.

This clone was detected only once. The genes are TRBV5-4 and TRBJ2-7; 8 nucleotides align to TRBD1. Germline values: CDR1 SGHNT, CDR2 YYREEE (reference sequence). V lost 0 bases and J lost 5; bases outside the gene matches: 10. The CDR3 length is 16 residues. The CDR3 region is CASSLVSGQGGDEQYF. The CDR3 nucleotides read TGTGCCAGCAGCTTGGTAAGCGGACAGGGTGGCGACGAGCAGTACTTC.

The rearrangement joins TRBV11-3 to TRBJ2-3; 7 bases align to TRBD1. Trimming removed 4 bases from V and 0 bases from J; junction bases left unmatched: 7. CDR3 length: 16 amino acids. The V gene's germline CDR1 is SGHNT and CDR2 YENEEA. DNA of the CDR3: TGTGCCAGCAGCTCGGGACAGAGAGCTAGCACAGATACGCAGTATTTT. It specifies CASSSGQRASTDTQYF.

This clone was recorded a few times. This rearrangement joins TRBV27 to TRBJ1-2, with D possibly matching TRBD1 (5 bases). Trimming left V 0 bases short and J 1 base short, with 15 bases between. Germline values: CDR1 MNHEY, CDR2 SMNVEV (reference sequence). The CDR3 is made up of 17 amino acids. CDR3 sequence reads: CASSLSAAGDYNYGYTF. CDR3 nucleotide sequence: TGTGCCAGCAGTTTATCCGCCGCTGGGGACTATAACTATGGCTACACCTTC.

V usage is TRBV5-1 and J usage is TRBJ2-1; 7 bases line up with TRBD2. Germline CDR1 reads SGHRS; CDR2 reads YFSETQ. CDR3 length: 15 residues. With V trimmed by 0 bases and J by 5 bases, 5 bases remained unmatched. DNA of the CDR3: TGCGCCAGCAGCTTGGTGGGCCTAGCGGACAATGAGCAGTTCTTC. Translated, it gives CASSLVGLADNEQFF.

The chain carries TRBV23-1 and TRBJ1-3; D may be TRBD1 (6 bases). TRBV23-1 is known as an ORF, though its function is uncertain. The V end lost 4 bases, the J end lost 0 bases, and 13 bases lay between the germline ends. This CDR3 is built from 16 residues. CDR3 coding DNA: TGCGCCAGCAGTCCCCAGACAGGAGGCTCTGGAAACACCATATATTTT. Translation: CASSPQTGGSGNTIYF.

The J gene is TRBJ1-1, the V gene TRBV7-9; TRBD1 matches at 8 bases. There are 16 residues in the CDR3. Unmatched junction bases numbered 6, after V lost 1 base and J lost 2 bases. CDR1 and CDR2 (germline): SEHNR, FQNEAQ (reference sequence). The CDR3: CASSLGTGLFNTEAFF. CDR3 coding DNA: TGTGCCAGCAGCTTAGGGACAGGGCTTTTTAACACTGAAGCTTTCTTT.

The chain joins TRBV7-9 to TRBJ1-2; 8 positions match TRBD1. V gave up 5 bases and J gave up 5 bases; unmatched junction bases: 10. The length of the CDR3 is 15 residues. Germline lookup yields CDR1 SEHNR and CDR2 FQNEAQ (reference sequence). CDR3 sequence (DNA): TGTGCCAGCAGCAGAATCGGACAGGGTCGTTATGGCTACACCTTC. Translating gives CASSRIGQGRYGYTF.

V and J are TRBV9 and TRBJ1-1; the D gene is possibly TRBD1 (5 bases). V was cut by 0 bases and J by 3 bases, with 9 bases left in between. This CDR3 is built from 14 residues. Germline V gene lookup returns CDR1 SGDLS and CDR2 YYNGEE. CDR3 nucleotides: TGTGCCAGCAGCGTAGAAGGAGGGGACACTGAAGCTTTCTTT. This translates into CASSVEGGDTEAFF.

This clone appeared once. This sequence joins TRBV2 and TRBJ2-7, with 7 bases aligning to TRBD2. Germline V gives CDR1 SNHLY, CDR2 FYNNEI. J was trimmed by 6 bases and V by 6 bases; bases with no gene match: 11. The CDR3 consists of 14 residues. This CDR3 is CASRQPPGGGEQYF. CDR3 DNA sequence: TGTGCCAGCAGACAGCCGCCGGGGGGAGGCGAGCAGTACTTC.

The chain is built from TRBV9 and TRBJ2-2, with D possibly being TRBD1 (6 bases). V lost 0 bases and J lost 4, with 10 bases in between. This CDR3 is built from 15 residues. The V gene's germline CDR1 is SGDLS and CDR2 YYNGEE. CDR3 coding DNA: TGTGCCAGCAGCGTAGAGGGGGAAGGCACCGGGGAGCTGTTTTTT. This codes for CASSVEGEGTGELFF.

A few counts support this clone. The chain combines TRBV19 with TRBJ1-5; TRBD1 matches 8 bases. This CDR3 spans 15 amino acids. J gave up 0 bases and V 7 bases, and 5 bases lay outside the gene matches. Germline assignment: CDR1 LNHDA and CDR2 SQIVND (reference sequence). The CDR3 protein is CASNRDRSSNQPQHF. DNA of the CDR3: TGTGCCAGTAACCGGGACAGGTCTAGCAATCAGCCCCAGCATTTT.